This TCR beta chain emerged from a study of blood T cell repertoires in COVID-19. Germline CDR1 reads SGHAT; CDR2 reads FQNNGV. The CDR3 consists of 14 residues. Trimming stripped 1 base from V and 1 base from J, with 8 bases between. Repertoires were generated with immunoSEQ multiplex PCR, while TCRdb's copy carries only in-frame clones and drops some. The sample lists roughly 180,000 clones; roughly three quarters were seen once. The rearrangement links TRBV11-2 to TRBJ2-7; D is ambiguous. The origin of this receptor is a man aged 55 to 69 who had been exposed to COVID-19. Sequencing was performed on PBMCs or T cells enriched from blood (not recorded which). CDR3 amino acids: CASSLGGPSYEQYF. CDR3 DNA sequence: TGTGCCAGCAGCTTAGGTGGGCCTTCCTACGAGCAGTACTTC.